The TCR beta chain described here comes from a study of blood T cells in healthy people across ages. Study observations and caveats: The diversity estimates, figures obtained from one million T cells, were considered underestimates. With naive T cell percentage, TCR beta diversity showed a strong correlation.

The germline V gene encodes CDR1 SEHNR and CDR2 FQNEAQ (reference sequence). The CDR3 totals 15 residues. Trimming took off 1 base at V and 7 bases at J, with 13 bases between the two ends. With respect to this clonotype: Its antigen is undetermined.

The use of a sample-barcoded 5' primer and a J-beta primer mix characterized a second PCR of about 7 to 12 cycles. Each sample provided no less than 3 million CDR3-containing paired-end reads. TCRdb independently ran MiXCR on the 5' RACE reads; one entry per CDR3 protein. The data hold about 930,000 distinct CDR3 sequences, with about 28% observed a single time. These data are also associated with another study on T cells of mothers and their children. This second study says: Each child contributed several million TCR beta CDR3 reads, while each mother contributed over 8 million.

The chain carries TRBV7-9 and TRBJ2-2; possibly TRBD2 for D (5 bases). The receptor was derived from a woman aged 40 to 49 in good health. Material for sequencing was blood. The CDR3 DNA reads as TGTGCCAGCAGCTTAGGTCGTCTAGCTGGCGGGGAGCTGTTTTTT. The encoded protein is CASSLGRLAGGELFF.